Below, 26 T cell receptor beta chains from the same sample are listed, as sequenced in a study of shared clonotypes between healthy human individuals. Naive CD8 cells lacked CD45RO and underwent positive selection for CCR7, leaving out terminally differentiated effector memory CD45RA+ cells. Generated by immunoSEQ multiplex PCR, the TCRdb table keeps only in-frame clones and is missing some. The sample consists of 550,000 to 750,000 clones, about 90% of them appearing once. The sequenced sample consisted of naive CD8+ T cells sorted from blood. These receptors originate from a man aged 30 to 39 in good health.

The chain joins TRBV7-9 to TRBJ1-4; D is possibly TRBD1 (6 bases). Germline V gives CDR1 SEHNR, CDR2 FQNEAQ (reference sequence). This CDR3 region has 15 residues. The V and J ends lost 5 bases and 5 bases respectively, with 15 bases between them. The CDR3 bases are TGTGCCAGCAGCATACCGGGGCAGGGGAATGAAAAACTGTTTTTT. It is translated as CASSIPGQGNEKLFF.

The V call is TRBV7-9, the J call TRBJ2-1; TRBD2 matches at 11 bases. The V gene's germline CDR1 is SEHNR and CDR2 FQNEAQ (reference sequence). Trimming cost V 5 bases and J 5 bases; bases outside gene matches: 5. The CDR3 totals 15 residues. The CDR3 bases are TGTGCCAGCAGCCTACCGGGACTAGCGGACAATGAGCAGTTCTTC. Translated, it gives CASSLPGLADNEQFF.

The chain is built from TRBV5-4 and TRBJ2-3, with 9 bases fitting TRBD2. This CDR3 is built from 17 residues. Germline V gene sequence: CDR1 SGHNT, CDR2 YYREEE (reference sequence). After removal of 1 base from V and 3 bases from J, the junction contained 9 bases not matched to a gene. The CDR3 region has the DNA TGTGCCAGCAGCTTGCGCGTAGCGGGAGTGATTACAGATACGCAGTATTTT. Its protein product is CASSLRVAGVITDTQYF.

In regard to this clone: Other DNA variants within this sample encode the same CDR3. The chain recombines TRBV4-1 with TRBJ2-7; D call uncertain. V dropped 0 bases and J dropped 0 bases, with 9 bases sitting between them. Germline V CDR1 and CDR2: MGHRA, YSYEKL. The CDR3 contains 15 residues. The CDR3 DNA reads TGCGCCAGCAGCCAAGAAGGCGGAAGCTCCTACGAGCAGTACTTC. Protein: CASSQEGGSSYEQYF.

This chain connects TRBV6-5 to TRBJ2-2; D remains ambiguous. Between the trimmed V and J ends, which lost 4 bases and 6 bases, there was a span of 6 bases. CDR3 length: 12 residues. In germline, CDR1 is MNHEY, CDR2 SVGAGI. The chain's CDR3 is CASSWAAGELFF. In DNA, the CDR3 is TGTGCCAGCAGTTGGGCGGCCGGGGAGCTGTTTTTT.

This rearrangement joins TRBV16 to TRBJ2-7; 9 nucleotides match TRBD1. This CDR3 comprises 15 residues. The V and J ends lost 2 bases and 0 bases, in that order; junction bases with no gene match: 2. The germline CDR1 and CDR2 sequences are KGHSY and FQNENV. The CDR3 sequence: CASSQPGQGSYEQYF. The CDR3 DNA is TGTGCCAGCAGCCAACCGGGACAGGGCTCCTACGAGCAGTACTTC.

The V call is TRBV30, the J call TRBJ2-1, with 8 bases lining up with TRBD2. The trim removed 4 bases at V and 6 bases at J, leaving 5 bases unmatched. The CDR3 runs 13 residues. The germline gives CDR1 GTSNPN, CDR2 SVGIG (reference sequence). CDR3 DNA: TGTGCCTGGATGGTTAGCGGGGCCAATGAGCAGTTCTTC. It specifies CAWMVSGANEQFF. Drawing the rest from reference TRBV30 and TRBJ2-1, the complete variable domain is SQTIHQWPATLVQPVGSPLSLECTVEGTSNPNLYWYRQAAGRGLQLLFYSVGIGQISSEVPQNLSASRPQDRQFILSSKKLLLSDSGFYLCAWMVSGANEQFFGPGTRLTVL.

The chain is built from TRBV27 and TRBJ2-1; D unclear. V dropped 5 bases and J dropped 6 bases, with 11 bases sitting between them. The CDR3 is 13 residues long. Germline CDR1 MNHEY, CDR2 SMNVEV (reference sequence). The CDR3 loop is CASSPYRANEQFF. The CDR3 DNA follows: TGTGCCAGCAGTCCCTACCGGGCCAATGAGCAGTTCTTC.

V is TRBV7-8 and J is TRBJ2-3; 10 bases match TRBD2. The V and J ends lost 2 bases and 5 bases, in that order; junction bases with no gene match: 4. Germline-derived CDR1 and CDR2 are SGHVS and FQNEAQ. CDR3 length: 15 amino acids. The DNA of the CDR3 is TGTGCCAGCAGCTTACTAGCGGGAGCGAGAGATACGCAGTATTTT. Protein: CASSLLAGARDTQYF.

V gene TRBV10-3 combines with J gene TRBJ1-5; D is perhaps TRBD1 (6 bases). Trimming removed 7 bases from V and 3 bases from J, with 13 bases in between. CDR1 is ENHRY and CDR2 is SYGVKD in the germline V gene. The length of the CDR3 is 14 residues. CDR3 amino acids: CAIKDSAFNQPQHF. As DNA, the CDR3 is TGTGCCATCAAGGACAGCGCTTTCAATCAGCCCCAGCATTTT.

The chain is built from TRBV11-3 and TRBJ2-3, with a weak D call TRBD2 (6 bases). Trimming stripped 1 base from V and 4 bases from J, with 21 bases between. In germline, CDR1 is SGHNT, CDR2 YENEEA. The CDR3 contains 18 residues. The DNA of the CDR3 is TGTGCCAGCAGCTTAGGATTGGGCGGGACGCGGGGAGCAGATACGCAGTATTTT. Its translation: CASSLGLGGTRGADTQYF. Together with reference TRBV11-3 and TRBJ2-3, the CDR3 gives the full variable domain: EAGVVQSPRYKIIEKKQPVAFWCNPISGHNTLYWYLQNLGQGPELLIRYENEEAVDDSQLPKDRFSAERLKGVDSTLKIQPAELGDSAVYLCASSLGLGGTRGADTQYFGPGTRLTVL.

CDR3 amino acids: CATSAEGKAREKLFF. CDR3 bases: TGTGCCACCAGTGCCGAGGGGAAGGCGCGTGAAAAACTGTTTTTT. This chain connects TRBV15 to TRBJ1-4; a weak D match, TRBD1 (5 bases). Trimming removed 6 bases at V and 7 bases at J, with 18 bases between. The CDR3 extends over 15 amino acids. The V gene's germline CDR1 is LNHNV and CDR2 YYDKDF (reference sequence).

The count of this clone is one. The chain uses TRBV11-2 and TRBJ2-5, with TRBD2 matching over 7 bases. Trimming took 1 base from V and 5 from J; bases not matched to a gene: 7. The germline V gene encodes CDR1 SGHAT and CDR2 FQNNGV. CDR3 length equals 15 residues. The CDR3 DNA is TGTGCCAGCAGCTTAGTGGGGCGGGAGTACGAGACCCAGTACTTC. Translating it yields CASSLVGREYETQYF.

This chain links TRBV10-3 with TRBJ2-5; maybe TRBD1 (9 bases). The CDR3 loop spans 17 amino acids. Germline CDR1 and CDR2: ENHRY and SYGVKD. Trimming took off 2 bases at V and 5 bases at J, with 21 bases between the two ends. The CDR3 DNA is TGTGCCATCAGTGAGGCCCCGGGACAGGGACTAGGGGAGACCCAGTACTTC. This sequence encodes CAISEAPGQGLGETQYF.

Comments on this clone: The germline gene is not matched at one end of the junction; a read error may be the cause. This chain joins TRBV18 and TRBJ2-6; unclear D gene. Per germline, CDR1 KGHSH and CDR2 LQKENI. The CDR3 is 15 amino acids. The CDR3: CASSSPDSGANVLTF. CDR3 coding DNA: TGTGCCAGCTCATCACCGGATTCTGGGGCCAACGTCCTGACTTTC.

Of note for this clone: This same CDR3 is encoded by further DNA sequences in the sample. The chain uses TRBV6-5 and TRBJ1-1, with D tentatively TRBD1 (5 bases). V was shortened by 5 bases and J by 5 bases, with 9 bases between the two germline ends. Germline CDR1 and CDR2: MNHEY and SVGAGI. The CDR3 is made up of 12 amino acids. The CDR3 spells CASSRGGTEAFF. The DNA of the CDR3 is TGTGCCAGCAGTCGGGGCGGAACTGAAGCTTTCTTT.

The V call is TRBV9, the J call TRBJ2-7; weak D call: TRBD1 (5 bases). CDR3 length: 14 amino acids. Germline V gene data show CDR1 as SGDLS and CDR2 as YYNGEE. With 2 bases removed from V and 1 base from J, the gap between germline ends came to 10 bases. As DNA, the CDR3 is TGTGCCAGCAGCGTGCAGGGAACGTCCTACGAGCAGTACTTC. It yields the protein CASSVQGTSYEQYF.

This sequence joins TRBV27 and TRBJ2-1; a possible D gene is TRBD2 (5 bases). The CDR3 covers 14 residues. Germline CDR1 MNHEY, CDR2 SMNVEV (reference sequence). The germline V and J ends were trimmed by 3 bases and 5 bases, with 11 bases remaining between them. For the CDR3, the DNA is TGTGCCAGCAGTTTGGGGAGCGGAAACAATGAGCAGTTCTTC. It codes for CASSLGSGNNEQFF.

The rearrangement uses TRBV11-2 and TRBJ2-1; TRBD1 aligns across 7 bases. J lost 7 bases, V lost 6 bases, and 6 bases had no gene match. There are 13 residues in the CDR3. Germline loops: CDR1 SGHAT, CDR2 FQNNGV. The CDR3 region is CASRLTGRNEQFF. DNA of the CDR3: TGTGCCAGCAGATTGACAGGGCGGAATGAGCAGTTCTTC.

The rearrangement links TRBV7-9 to TRBJ1-3, with TRBD1 identical over 7 bases. CDR3 size: 15 residues. The germline V gene has CDR1 SEHNR and CDR2 FQNEAQ (reference sequence). V lost 6 bases, J lost 4 bases, and 9 bases stayed unmatched. The chain's CDR3 is CASSFFGTAGNTIYF. The CDR3 bases are TGTGCCAGCAGTTTTTTCGGGACAGCAGGAAACACCATATATTTT. Based on the CDR3 plus reference TRBV7-9 and TRBJ1-3, the full variable domain is DTGVSQNPRHKITKRGQNVTFRCDPISEHNRLYWYRQTLGQGPEFLTYFQNEAQLEKSRLLSDRFSAERPKGSFSTLEIQRTEQGDSAMYLCASSFFGTAGNTIYFGEGSWLTVV.

About this clone: The sample holds other DNA sequences that translate to the same CDR3. This chain uses TRBV7-9 with TRBJ2-5; D is unresolved. CDR1 SEHNR and CDR2 FQNEAQ come from the germline V gene (reference sequence). This CDR3 has 14 amino acids. Trimming removed 1 base at V and 0 bases at J, with 6 bases between. CDR3 residues: CASSLVGYQETQYF. CDR3 DNA: TGTGCCAGCAGCTTAGTCGGGTACCAAGAGACCCAGTACTTC.

The chain links TRBV27 to TRBJ2-7; 10 bases fit TRBD2. CDR1 is MNHEY and CDR2 is SMNVEV in the germline V gene (reference sequence). V lost 0 bases and J lost 3; bases outside the gene matches: 5. There are 16 residues in the CDR3. The CDR3 protein is CASSLSVAGGDYEQYF. The CDR3, as DNA: TGTGCCAGCAGTTTATCCGTAGCGGGAGGTGACTACGAGCAGTACTTC.

The V gene is TRBV7-9, the J gene TRBJ2-1; TRBD1 is a possible D gene (5 bases). The V gene lost 2 bases and the J gene lost 5 bases, with 16 bases spanning the gap. The CDR3 extends over 16 amino acids. Per the germline V gene, CDR1 is SEHNR and CDR2 is FQNEAQ (reference sequence). CDR3 loop: CASSLPTVYLDNEQFF. The CDR3 bases are TGTGCCAGCAGCTTACCGACAGTGTACCTGGACAATGAGCAGTTCTTC.

The chain is built from TRBV7-6 and TRBJ2-7; D is undetermined. CDR3 length equals 16 residues. Germline-derived CDR1 and CDR2 are SGHVS and FNYEAQ. V dropped 0 bases and J dropped 6 bases, with 18 bases sitting between them. Written as DNA, the CDR3 is TGTGCCAGCAGCTTAGCTGGGGATGTACCTGCCTTCGAGCAGTACTTC. This sequence encodes CASSLAGDVPAFEQYF. The full variable domain, rest sourced from reference TRBV7-6 and TRBJ2-7, is GAGVSQSPRYKVTKRGQDVALRCDPISGHVSLYWYRQALGQGPEFLTYFNYEAQQDKSGLPNDRFSAERPEGSISTLTIQRTEQRDSAMYRCASSLAGDVPAFEQYFGPGTRLTVT.

This clone appeared once. The chain couples TRBV5-8 to TRBJ2-7, with TRBD1 as a possible D gene (5 bases). The CDR3 consists of 17 residues. V was pared by 4 bases and J by 0 bases, with 20 bases between. CDR1 is SGHTS, CDR2 YDEGEE, per germline. The CDR3 here is CASSPSYQGLSSYEQYF. The CDR3, as DNA: TGTGCCAGCAGCCCATCCTACCAGGGTCTGAGCTCCTACGAGCAGTACTTC.

This clone showed up just once. V is TRBV21-1 and J is TRBJ2-1; no check of the table's D call, TRBD2, against the DNA was made. TRBV21-1 is classified as a pseudogene. This CDR3 region has 17 residues. CDR3 nucleotide sequence: TGTGCCAGCAGCAAAGGGGGGGACTGGGGCTTATACAATGAGCAGTTCTTC. The encoded protein is CASSKGGDWGLYNEQFF.